The 23 T cell receptor beta chains below all came from one sample that was sequenced in a study of blood T cell repertoires in COVID-19. The method was immunoSEQ multiplex PCR; TCRdb's version includes in-frame clones alone and lacks a portion of them. The profile shows about 120,000 clones, roughly 79% of them singletons. Source material: peripheral blood. The receptors derive from a man in his 70s with acute or convalescent COVID-19.

V usage is TRBV15 and J usage is TRBJ1-5; 7 bases align to TRBD1. The V and J ends lost 0 bases and 5 bases, in that order; junction bases with no gene match: 13. The CDR3 has 18 amino acids. Germline V gene sequence: CDR1 LNHNV, CDR2 YYDKDF (reference sequence). The CDR3 coding sequence is TGTGCCACCAGCAGAGAAGGGGGCGGTCGTGGGCCGGATCAGCCCCAGCATTTT. Protein sequence: CATSREGGGRGPDQPQHF.

This sequence joins TRBV28 and TRBJ1-1; D is possibly TRBD1 (6 bases). The V end lost 6 bases, the J end lost 4 bases, and 12 bases lay between the germline ends. Germline CDR1 and CDR2: MDHEN and SYDVKM. The CDR3 is made up of 13 amino acids. The CDR3 DNA sequence: TGTGCCAGCAGCCGCGGGGGGCGCACTGAAGCTTTCTTT. Residues: CASSRGGRTEAFF. The full variable domain, with the rest looked up from reference TRBV28 and TRBJ1-1, is DVKVTQSSRYLVKRTGEKVFLECVQDMDHENMFWYRQDPGLGLRLIYFSYDVKMKEKGDIPEGYSVSREKKERFSLILESASTNQTSMYLCASSRGGRTEAFFGQGTRLTVV.

The rearrangement uses TRBV7-3 and TRBJ2-5; perhaps TRBD2 as D (6 bases). CDR1 and CDR2 (germline): SGHTA, FQGTGA. V was trimmed by 2 bases and J by 5 bases, leaving 12 bases between them. The CDR3 is 14 amino acids. The CDR3 nucleotides are TGTGCCAGCAGCTTAGGGCCGAGCGGGGAGACCCAGTACTTC. It encodes CASSLGPSGETQYF.

This sequence joins TRBV6-1 and TRBJ2-1; D not certain. CDR1 MNHNS and CDR2 SASEGT come from the germline V gene. V was trimmed by 0 bases and J by 8 bases, leaving 5 bases between them. The CDR3 is 12 residues long. The CDR3 DNA reads as TGTGCCAGCAGTGAAGCCGGGTATGAGCAGTTCTTC. Its translation is CASSEAGYEQFF.

This clone appeared once. The chain couples TRBV6-5 to TRBJ2-2; weak D call: TRBD1 (6 bases). V dropped 8 bases and J dropped 0 bases, with 13 bases sitting between them. The length of the CDR3 is 15 residues. In germline, CDR1 is MNHEY, CDR2 SVGAGI. DNA of the CDR3: TGTGCCAGCGGGTCGGGGACACCGAACACCGGGGAGCTGTTTTTT. The encoded protein is CASGSGTPNTGELFF.

CDR3: CASSEYKGATEAFF. In DNA, the CDR3 is TGTGCCAGCAGTGAATATAAAGGGGCCACTGAAGCTTTCTTT. This chain links TRBV25-1 with TRBJ1-1; D possibly corresponds to TRBD1 (5 bases). Per the germline V gene, CDR1 is MGHDK and CDR2 is SYGVNS. V shed 0 bases and J shed 4 bases, with 9 bases lying between them. The CDR3 has 14 amino acids.

The chain is built from TRBV5-1 and TRBJ2-3; 11 bases match TRBD2. Germline values: CDR1 SGHRS, CDR2 YFSETQ. The CDR3 spans 19 residues. V trimming: 4 bases; J trimming: 0 bases; junction bases outside the gene matches: 13. CDR3 residues: CASSPEGLAGGTSTDTQYF. The CDR3 DNA reads TGCGCCAGCAGCCCCGAGGGCCTAGCGGGGGGAACTAGCACAGATACGCAGTATTTT.

The table lists this clone with a few counts. This sequence joins TRBV4-3 and TRBJ1-1, with 11 bases fitting TRBD1. The V segment lost 4 bases and the J segment 5 bases; nucleotides outside the gene matches: 6. Germline V gives CDR1 LGHNA, CDR2 YSLEER. The CDR3 covers 15 residues. DNA of the CDR3: TGCGCCAGCAGCCGAAAGGACAGGGGGCAAACTGAAGCTTTCTTT. It translates to CASSRKDRGQTEAFF.

The chain uses TRBV12-3 or TRBV12-4 and TRBJ1-2, with D perhaps TRBD1 (5 bases). This CDR3 has 11 residues. V lost 7 bases to trimming and J lost 8 bases, with 11 bases between them. The CDR3: CASTQGGGYTF. DNA of the CDR3: TGTGCCAGCACCCAGGGAGGAGGCTACACCTTC.

The rearrangement uses TRBV6-1 and TRBJ1-2, with unresolved D. Trimming removed 2 bases at V and 1 base at J, with 5 bases between. Germline CDR1 MNHNS, CDR2 SASEGT. The CDR3 is made up of 13 amino acids. CDR3 DNA sequence: TGTGCCAGCAGTGAATTCGGTAACTATGGCTACACCTTC. It specifies CASSEFGNYGYTF.

The rearrangement links TRBV19 to TRBJ1-2; TRBD1 agrees at 12 bases. The trim removed 7 bases at V and 7 bases at J, leaving 4 bases unmatched. The V gene's germline CDR1 is LNHDA and CDR2 SQIVND (reference sequence). The CDR3 length is 13 residues. As DNA, the CDR3 is TGTGCCAGTAAATTGGGACAGGGGGCTGGCTACACCTTC. As protein: CASKLGQGAGYTF.

The chain carries TRBV11-1 and TRBJ1-2; 7 positions match TRBD1. The CDR3 length is 14 residues. Looked up from germline, CDR1 is SGHAT and CDR2 is FQDESV (reference sequence). Trimming removed 4 bases from V and 10 bases from J; junction bases left unmatched: 12. CDR3: CASSSPNRGAVYTF. CDR3 coding DNA: TGTGCCAGCAGCTCCCCGAACAGGGGAGCCGTCTACACCTTC. Full variable domain (remainder filled in from reference TRBV11-1 and TRBJ1-2): EAEVAQSPRYKITEKSQAVAFWCDPISGHATLYWYRQILGQGPELLVQFQDESVVDDSQLPKDRFSAERLKGVDSTLKIQPAELGDSAMYLCASSSPNRGAVYTFGSGTRLTVV.

A few counts support this clone. V usage is TRBV5-1 and J usage is TRBJ1-2; D is unclear. The CDR3 has 13 residues. Germline assignment: CDR1 SGHRS and CDR2 YFSETQ. Trimming shortened V by 3 bases and J by 1 base, and 7 bases separated the two germline ends. The CDR3: CASSSGLNYGYTF. The CDR3 DNA is TGCGCCAGCAGCTCAGGTCTTAACTATGGCTACACCTTC.

The chain combines TRBV3-1 (or the pseudogene TRBV3-2) with TRBJ2-1; 8 bases match TRBD2. The CDR3 has 14 amino acids. V was pared by 3 bases and J by 5 bases, with 3 bases of the junction left unmatched. The germline V gene has CDR1 LGHDT and CDR2 YNNKEL (reference sequence). CDR3 in DNA: TGTGCCAGCAGCCAGATAGCGGGGAACAATGAGCAGTTCTTC. Translation: CASSQIAGNNEQFF.

The chain is built from TRBV7-6 and TRBJ1-3; D uncertain. Germline CDR1 reads SGHVS; CDR2 reads FNYEAQ. The CDR3 has 17 residues. V was pared by 2 bases and J by 0 bases, with 14 bases between. DNA for the CDR3: TGTGCCAGCAGCTTACAAGTCGGCGGGAGCTCTGGAAACACCATATATTTT. Encoded protein: CASSLQVGGSSGNTIYF. Supplemented by reference TRBV7-6 and TRBJ1-3, the full variable domain reads GAGVSQSPRYKVTKRGQDVALRCDPISGHVSLYWYRQALGQGPEFLTYFNYEAQQDKSGLPNDRFSAERPEGSISTLTIQRTEQRDSAMYRCASSLQVGGSSGNTIYFGEGSWLTVV.

The chain joins TRBV15 to TRBJ1-2, with D unclear. The ends were cut back, 0 bases at V and 0 bases at J, with 11 bases in the middle. Germline V gene sequence: CDR1 LNHNV, CDR2 YYDKDF (reference sequence). This CDR3 contains 16 residues. The CDR3 DNA sequence: TGTGCCACCAGCAGAGATTTCCGGTATTCTAACTATGGCTACACCTTC. Residues: CATSRDFRYSNYGYTF.

The chain uses TRBV5-6 and TRBJ2-7; D unclear. This CDR3 region has 14 residues. Germline V gives CDR1 SGHDT, CDR2 YYEEEE. The V and J ends lost 4 bases and 4 bases respectively, with 15 bases between them. DNA of the CDR3: TGTGCCAGCAGCCCATCTTTTACGGGTTACGAGCAGTACTTC. It translates to CASSPSFTGYEQYF. The variable domain in full, completed from reference TRBV5-6 and TRBJ2-7, reads DAGVTQSPTHLIKTRGQQVTLRCSPKSGHDTVSWYQQALGQGPQFIFQYYEEEERQRGNFPDRFSGHQFPNYSSELNVNALLLGDSALYLCASSPSFTGYEQYFGPGTRLTVT.

This clone showed up just a few times. The J gene is TRBJ2-7, the V gene TRBV19, with TRBD2 matching 8 bases. Unmatched junction bases numbered 7, after V lost 0 bases and J lost 9 bases. The CDR3 length is 14 residues. Germline V gene data show CDR1 as LNHDA and CDR2 as SQIVND (reference sequence). As DNA, the CDR3 is TGTGCCAGTAGTATAGATGCGGGACTAGACCTGCAGTACTTC. Translating it yields CASSIDAGLDLQYF.

This clone was observed a few times. The CDR3 coding sequence is TGTGCCAGCAGTTACTCGTCCGCGGGGGGATACAATGAGCAGTTCTTC. Translated: CASSYSSAGGYNEQFF. The chain recombines TRBV6-2 or TRBV6-3 with TRBJ2-1, with TRBD2 identical over 8 bases. The ends lost 0 bases at V and 4 bases at J; junction bases unmatched: 5. The CDR3 has 16 amino acids. Germline V gene sequence: CDR1 MNHEY, CDR2 SVGEGT.

This clone was seen a few times. The chain links TRBV6-2 or TRBV6-3 to TRBJ2-7; D possibly corresponds to TRBD2 (6 bases). This CDR3 comprises 16 residues. Trimming left V 0 bases short and J 4 bases short, with 16 bases between. Germline V gene lookup returns CDR1 MNHEY and CDR2 SVGEGT. The CDR3, as DNA: TGTGCCAGCAGTTACTCCCCTCGACTAGGAAGTTACGAGCAGTACTTC. Its translation: CASSYSPRLGSYEQYF.

CDR3 DNA sequence: TGTGCCAGCAGCCTGAACCGGGACAGCCTCTACGAGCAGTACTTC. Translated: CASSLNRDSLYEQYF. The rearrangement links TRBV11-2 to TRBJ2-7, with TRBD1 matching 7 bases. The CDR3 spans 15 residues. From germline, CDR1 is SGHAT and CDR2 FQNNGV. Trimming removed 5 bases from V and 3 bases from J; junction bases left unmatched: 10.

This clone was seen a handful of times. The chain employs TRBV28 and TRBJ1-6; D is uncertain. This CDR3 is built from 13 residues. V was clipped by 6 bases and J by 9 bases, with 12 bases between them. Germline CDR1 MDHEN, CDR2 SYDVKM. In DNA, the CDR3 is TGTGCCAGCAGCCCCCCATTGAGTTCACCCCTCCACTTT. Translated, it gives CASSPPLSSPLHF. Using reference TRBV28 and TRBJ1-6 for the parts outside the CDR3, the full variable domain is DVKVTQSSRYLVKRTGEKVFLECVQDMDHENMFWYRQDPGLGLRLIYFSYDVKMKEKGDIPEGYSVSREKKERFSLILESASTNQTSMYLCASSPPLSSPLHFGNGTRLTVT.

The gene calls are TRBV11-3 and TRBJ1-2; a possible D gene is TRBD1 (5 bases). The V gene lost 0 bases and the J gene lost 12 bases, with 11 bases spanning the gap. The CDR3 has 12 residues. The germline CDR1 and CDR2 sequences are SGHNT and YENEEA. CDR3 sequence (DNA): TGTGCCAGCAGCTTAGATCGGGGGAAGCACACCTTC. Encoded protein: CASSLDRGKHTF.